This TCR beta chain appears in the sequencing data of a study of early T cells in non-severe SARS-CoV-2 infection. TCRdb reprocessed the 5' RACE reads via MiXCR and lists one record per CDR3 protein. The sample consists of tens of thousands of distinct CDR3 sequences, around 12% of them appearing once. CDR1 MNHNY and CDR2 SVGAGI come from the germline V gene (reference sequence). V lost 8 bases, J lost 7 bases, and 11 bases lay in between. This CDR3 spans 12 amino acids. This clonotype was counted a few times. The sequencing input was whole blood. The chain links TRBV6-6 to TRBJ2-2; D might be TRBD1 (5 bases). The TCR sequence derives from an adult who was a healthcare worker with PCR-confirmed SARS-CoV-2 infection or an uninfected control (not recorded which). The CDR3 reads CASGKGIGELFF. CDR3 in DNA: TGTGCCAGCGGGAAGGGGATCGGGGAGCTGTTTTTT.